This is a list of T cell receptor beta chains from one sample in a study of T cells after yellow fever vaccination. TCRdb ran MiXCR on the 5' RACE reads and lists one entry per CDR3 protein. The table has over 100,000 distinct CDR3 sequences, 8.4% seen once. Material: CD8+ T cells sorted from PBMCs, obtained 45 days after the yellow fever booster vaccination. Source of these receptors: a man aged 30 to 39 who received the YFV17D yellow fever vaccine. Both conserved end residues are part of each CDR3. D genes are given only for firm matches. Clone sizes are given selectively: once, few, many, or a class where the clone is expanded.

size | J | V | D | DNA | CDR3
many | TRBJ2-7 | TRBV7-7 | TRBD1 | TGTGCCAGCAGCTTATATACAGGGGGAAACTACGAGCAGTACTTC | CASSLYTGGNYEQYF
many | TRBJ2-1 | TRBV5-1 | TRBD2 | TGCGCCAGCAGAACCGGGACTAGCGGGAGGGCCGATGAGCAGTTCTTC | CASRTGTSGRADEQFF
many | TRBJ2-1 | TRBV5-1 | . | TGCGCCAGCAGCTTGGCCGGCATGAATGAGCAGTTCTTC | CASSLAGMNEQFF
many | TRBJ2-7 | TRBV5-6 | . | TGTGCCAGCAGCGGACCGCAAGCGGGTATCTACGAGCAGTACTTC | CASSGPQAGIYEQYF
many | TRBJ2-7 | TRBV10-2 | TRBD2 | TGCGCCAGCAGTGAGAATCTAGCGGGAGACGGGTCTCGCTACGAGCAGTACTTC | CASSENLAGDGSRYEQYF
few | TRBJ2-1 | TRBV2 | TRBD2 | TGTGCCAGCAGTCGACTAGCGGGAGGGTGGGAGAATGAGCAGTTCTTC | CASSRLAGGWENEQFF
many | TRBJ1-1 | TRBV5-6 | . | TGTGCCAGCAGCTTTGGACAGTTGGAAGCTTTCTTT | CASSFGQLEAFF
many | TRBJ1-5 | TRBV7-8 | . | TGTGCCAGCAGCCCCAAGGCGGCCCTGTCCCGGCAGCCCCAGCATTTT | CASSPKAALSRQPQHF
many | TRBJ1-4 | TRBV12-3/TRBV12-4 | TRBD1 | TGTGCCAGCAGAGACAGGGGCCAAAATGAAAAACTGTTTTTT | CASRDRGQNEKLFF
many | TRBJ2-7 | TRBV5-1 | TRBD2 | TGCGCCACTTTCTCCGGACTAGCTCGGTACGAGCAGTACTTC | CATFSGLARYEQYF
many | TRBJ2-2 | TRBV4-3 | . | TGCGCCAGCAGCCAAGACCTGGAGGGCGGGGAGCTGTTTTTT | CASSQDLEGGELFF
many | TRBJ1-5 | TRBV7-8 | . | TGTGCCAGCAGCAGCGGACCGCCAGGTCAGCCCCAGCATTTT | CASSSGPPGQPQHF
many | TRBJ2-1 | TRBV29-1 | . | TGCAGCGTTGTCGAAACCCGAAGAAATGAGCAGTTCTTC | CSVVETRRNEQFF
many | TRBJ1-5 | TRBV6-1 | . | TGTGCCAGCAGTCGCACCGACGGGCAGCCCCAGCATTTT | CASSRTDGQPQHF
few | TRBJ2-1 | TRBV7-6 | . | TGTGCCAGCAGCCGTGAAGCCGGAGGGCCCGCTGAGCAGTTCTTC | CASSREAGGPAEQFF
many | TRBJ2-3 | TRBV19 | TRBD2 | TGTGCCAGTAGGAAGACTAGCGGGGGCACAGATACGCAGTATTTT | CASRKTSGGTDTQYF
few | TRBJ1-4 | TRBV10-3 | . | TGTGCCATCAGCGAAACGGAGTCGGGTGAAAAACTGTTTTTT | CAISETESGEKLFF
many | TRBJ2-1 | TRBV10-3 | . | TGTGCCATCAGTGGCGGGACTTCTCACAATGAGCAGTTCTTC | CAISGGTSHNEQFF
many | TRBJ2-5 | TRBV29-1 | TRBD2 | TGCAGCGTTGCCGGGACTAGCAGTACCTTCTCGGAGACCCAGTACTTC | CSVAGTSSTFSETQYF
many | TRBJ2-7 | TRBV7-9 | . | TGTGCCAGCAGCAAAACGTACGAGCAGTACTTC | CASSKTYEQYF
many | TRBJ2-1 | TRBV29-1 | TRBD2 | TGCAGCGTTGAAGATACGGCGGGAGGGCCAATTTCGAATGAGCAGTTCTTC | CSVEDTAGGPISNEQFF
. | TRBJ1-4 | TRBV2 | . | TGTGCCAGCGAGCTCGGGGCTGAAAAACTGTTTTTT | CASELGAEKLFF
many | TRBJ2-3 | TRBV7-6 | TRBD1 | TGTGCCAGCAGCTTATATACTGGACAGGGAACCACAGATACGCAGTATTTT | CASSLYTGQGTTDTQYF
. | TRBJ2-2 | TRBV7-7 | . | TGTGCCAGCAGCCCTCGTACCGGGGAGCTGTTTTTT | CASSPRTGELFF
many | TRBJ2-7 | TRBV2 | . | TGTGCCAGCAGAGACGATCTCGAGCAGTACTTC | CASRDDLEQYF
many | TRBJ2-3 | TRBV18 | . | TGTGCCAGCTCACCACCTACGGGGGACACAGATACGCAGTATTTT | CASSPPTGDTDTQYF
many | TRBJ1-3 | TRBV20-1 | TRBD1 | TGCAGTGCTGGGACAGGGGAGAACACCATATATTTT | CSAGTGENTIYF
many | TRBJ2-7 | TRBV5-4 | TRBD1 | TGTGCCAGCAGCGCAGGACAGGGTTCGGGAGAGCAGTACTTC | CASSAGQGSGEQYF
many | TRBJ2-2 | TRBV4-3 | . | TGCGCCAGCAGCCATGGAGCCGGGGAGCTGTTTTTT | CASSHGAGELFF
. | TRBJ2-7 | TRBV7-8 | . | TGTGCCAGCAGTTTATTAGCCTACGAGCAGTACTTC | CASSLLAYEQYF
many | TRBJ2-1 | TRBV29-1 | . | TGCAGCGTTGAAGGGACAACGGAGACTAAATCGTACAATGAGCAGTTCTTC | CSVEGTTETKSYNEQFF
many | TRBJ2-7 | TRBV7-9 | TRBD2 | TGTGCCGGCGGGGGAGTGGACGAGCAGTACTTC | CAGGGVDEQYF
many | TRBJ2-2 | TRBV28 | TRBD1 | TGTGCCAGCAGTTTAGGGGCGCGGCAGGGGGCCATCGGGGAGCTGTTTTTT | CASSLGARQGAIGELFF
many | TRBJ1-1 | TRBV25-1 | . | TGTGCCAGCAGTGACGCAGGGGACACTGAAGCTTTCTTT | CASSDAGDTEAFF
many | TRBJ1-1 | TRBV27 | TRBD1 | TGTGCCAGCATACCTCCCCAGACGGGACAGCCGAACACTGAAGCTTTCTTT | CASIPPQTGQPNTEAFF
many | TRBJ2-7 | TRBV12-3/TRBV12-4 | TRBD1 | TGTGCCAGCAGTTTTGGGACAGGAAATTCCTACGAGCAGTACTTC | CASSFGTGNSYEQYF
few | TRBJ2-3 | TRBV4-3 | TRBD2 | TGCGCCAGCAGAACTAGCGGGGCGAGCACAGATACGCAGTATTTT | CASRTSGASTDTQYF
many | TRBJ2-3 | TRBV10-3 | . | TGTGCCATCAGTGACGGGCGGGATAGCACAGATACGCAGTATTTT | CAISDGRDSTDTQYF
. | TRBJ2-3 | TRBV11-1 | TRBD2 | TGTGCCAGCAGCTTCACTAGCGGTATAGGAGATACGCAGTATTTT | CASSFTSGIGDTQYF
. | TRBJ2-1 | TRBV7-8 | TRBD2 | TGTGCCAGCAGCCATATCGGGGGGGTGGATGAGCAGTTCTTC | CASSHIGGVDEQFF
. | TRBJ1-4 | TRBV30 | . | TGTGCCTGGAGGGAATCCGGGACTTGGAATGAAAAACTGTTTTTT | CAWRESGTWNEKLFF
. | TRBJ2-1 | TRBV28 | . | TGTGCCAGCAGTGGGGGTCGGGAGTGGTCCTACAATGAGCAGTTCTTC | CASSGGREWSYNEQFF
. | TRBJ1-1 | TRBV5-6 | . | TGTGCCAGGGGCCCCGGGGACACTGAAGCTTTCTTT | CARGPGDTEAFF
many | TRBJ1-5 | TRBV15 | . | TGTGCCACCTCTTCGGTTAATCAGCCCCAGCATTTT | CATSSVNQPQHF
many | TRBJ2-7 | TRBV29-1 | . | TGCAGCGTTGGGATAGCCACCTACGAGCAGTACTTC | CSVGIATYEQYF
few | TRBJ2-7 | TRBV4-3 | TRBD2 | TGCGCCAGCAGCCAAGAAGGGAGCGGGAGCTACGAGCAGTACTTC | CASSQEGSGSYEQYF
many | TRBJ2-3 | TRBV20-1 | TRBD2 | TGCAGTGCAACCCCTAGCGGGAGCACAGATACGCAGTATTTT | CSATPSGSTDTQYF
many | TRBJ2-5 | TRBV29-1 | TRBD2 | TGCAGCGTTGAATGGGGGAGGGGTAGTCGGCCGCAAGAGACCCAGTACTTC | CSVEWGRGSRPQETQYF
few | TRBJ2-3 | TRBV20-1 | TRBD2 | TGCAGTGCTAGAAGGACGACTAGCGGGGACCCATCGCAGTATTTT | CSARRTTSGDPSQYF
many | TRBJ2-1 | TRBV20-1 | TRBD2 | TGCAGTGCTAGTAGCGGGAGCTCCTACAATGAGCAGTTCTTC | CSASSGSSYNEQFF
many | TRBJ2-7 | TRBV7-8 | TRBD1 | TGTGCCAGCAGCGGGACAGGTGTGAGCGAGCAGTACTTC | CASSGTGVSEQYF
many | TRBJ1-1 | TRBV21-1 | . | TGTGCCAGCAGTGACCTGACACCGGGAGCCGTCAGCTTCTTT | CASSDLTPGAVSFF
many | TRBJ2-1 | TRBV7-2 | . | TGTGCCAGCAGCCCCTCCAACAATGAGCAGTTCTTC | CASSPSNNEQFF